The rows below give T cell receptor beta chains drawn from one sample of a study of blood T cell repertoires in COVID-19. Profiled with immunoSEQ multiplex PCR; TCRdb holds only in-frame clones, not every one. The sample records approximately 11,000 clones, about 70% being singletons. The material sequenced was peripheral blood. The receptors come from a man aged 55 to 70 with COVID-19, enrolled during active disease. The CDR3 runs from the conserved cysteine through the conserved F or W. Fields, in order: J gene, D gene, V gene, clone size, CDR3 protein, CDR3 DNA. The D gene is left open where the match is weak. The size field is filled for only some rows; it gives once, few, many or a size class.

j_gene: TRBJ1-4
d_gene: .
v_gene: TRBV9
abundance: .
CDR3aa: CASSVDGRSATNEKLFF
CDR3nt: TGTGCCAGCAGCGTAGATGGCAGATCCGCAACTAATGAAAAACTGTTTTTT

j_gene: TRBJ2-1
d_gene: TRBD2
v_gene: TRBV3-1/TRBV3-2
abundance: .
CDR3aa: CASSQASGGGNEQFF
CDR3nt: TGTGCCAGCAGCCAAGCTAGCGGGGGGGGGAATGAGCAGTTCTTC

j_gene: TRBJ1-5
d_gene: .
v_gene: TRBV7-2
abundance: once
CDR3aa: CASSWGPHQPQHF
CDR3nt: TGTGCCAGCAGCTGGGGCCCTCATCAGCCCCAGCATTTT

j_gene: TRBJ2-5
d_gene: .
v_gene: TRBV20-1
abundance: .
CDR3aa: CSASFVVRKTQYF
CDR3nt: TGCAGTGCTAGTTTCGTGGTGCGAAAGACCCAGTACTTC

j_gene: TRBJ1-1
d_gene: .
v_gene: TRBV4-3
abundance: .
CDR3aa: CASSQDSLGALYTEAFF
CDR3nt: TGCGCCAGCAGCCAAGATAGCTTGGGGGCGCTTTACACTGAAGCTTTCTTT

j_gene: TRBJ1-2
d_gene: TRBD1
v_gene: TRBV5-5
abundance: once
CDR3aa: CASSGTTWWAGQGIEGYTF
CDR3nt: TGTGCCAGCAGCGGAACCACCTGGTGGGCGGGACAGGGAATCGAGGGCTACACCTTC

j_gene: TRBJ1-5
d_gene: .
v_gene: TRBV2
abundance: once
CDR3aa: CASSGVLVNQPQHF
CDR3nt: TGTGCCAGCAGTGGAGTTCTGGTCAATCAGCCCCAGCATTTT

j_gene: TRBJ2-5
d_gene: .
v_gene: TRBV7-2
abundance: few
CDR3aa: CASSYTPEETQYF
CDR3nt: TGTGCCAGCAGCTATACACCCGAAGAGACCCAGTACTTC

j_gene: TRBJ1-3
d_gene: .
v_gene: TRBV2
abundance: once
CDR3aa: CASSVYRSSGNTIYF
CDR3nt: TGTGCCAGCAGTGTTTACAGGAGCTCTGGAAACACCATATATTTT

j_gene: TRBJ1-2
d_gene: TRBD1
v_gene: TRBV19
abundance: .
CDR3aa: CASFTSQGQGSANYGYTF
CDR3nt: TGTGCCAGTTTCACCTCCCAGGGACAGGGTTCTGCGAACTATGGCTACACCTTC

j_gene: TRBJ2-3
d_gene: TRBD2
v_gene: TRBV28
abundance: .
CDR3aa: CASSSPGLAGDTQYF
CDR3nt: TGTGCCAGCAGTTCCCCAGGACTAGCGGGAGATACGCAGTATTTT

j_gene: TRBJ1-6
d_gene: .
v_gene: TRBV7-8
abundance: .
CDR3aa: CASSFLRDPQNSPLHF
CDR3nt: TGTGCCAGCAGCTTCCTCCGGGATCCCCAGAATTCACCCCTCCACTTT

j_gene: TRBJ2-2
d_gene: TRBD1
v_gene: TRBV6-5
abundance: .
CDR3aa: CASSFAGGNTGELFF
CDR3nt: TGTGCCAGCAGTTTTGCAGGGGGGAACACCGGGGAGCTGTTTTTT

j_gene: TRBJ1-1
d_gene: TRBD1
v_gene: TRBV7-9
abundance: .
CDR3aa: CASSPRGGTGFMNTEAFF
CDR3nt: TGTGCCAGCAGCCCTCGCGGCGGGACAGGGTTCATGAACACTGAAGCTTTCTTT

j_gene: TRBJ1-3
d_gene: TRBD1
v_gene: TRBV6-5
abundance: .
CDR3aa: CASSSDRAFGNTIYF
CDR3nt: TGTGCCAGCAGCAGCGACAGGGCATTTGGAAACACCATATATTTT

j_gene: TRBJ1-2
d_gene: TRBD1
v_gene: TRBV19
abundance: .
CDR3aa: CASSMPGGRRYTF
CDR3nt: TGTGCCAGTAGTATGCCAGGGGGCAGGCGCTACACCTTC